This T cell receptor beta chain was observed in a study of shared clonotypes between healthy human individuals. Using immunoSEQ multiplex PCR, the repertoire was profiled, and TCRdb retains in-frame clones only, with some absent. The sample contains some 1.5 million clones, 95% to 99% of which appear only once. This CDR3 comprises 18 residues. CDR1 and CDR2 (germline): SEHNR, FQNEAQ (reference sequence). The V segment lost 5 bases and the J segment 2 bases; nucleotides outside the gene matches: 9. The J gene is TRBJ2-1, the V gene TRBV7-9, with 13 positions matching TRBD2. The sequenced sample was naive CD4+ T cells sorted from blood. Subset noted: CD45RA+ positively selected. This sequence was found in a man aged 25-40 years in good health. The CDR3 nucleotides are TGTGCCAGCAGCCTATGGACTAGCGGGAGTTGGACCTACAATGAGCAGTTCTTC. This codes for CASSLWTSGSWTYNEQFF.